These 2 T cell receptor beta chains share one sample of origin, sequenced in a study of molecular identifiers for immune sequencing clone quantification. In TCRdb, the PCR reads were re-called with MiXCR into one record per CDR3 protein. The repertoire holds a few hundred thousand distinct CDR3 sequences, around 23% seen once, with 0.7% to 0.9% in the top ten. Sequences were obtained from naive CD8+ T cells from blood, with Jurkat cell RNA spiked in. Subset described: FACS-sorted CD8+CD4-CCR7+CD45RA+ naive T cells. The receptors were gathered from a human donor in good health. Some libraries in this study had Jurkat cell RNA spiked in.

In its sample, this clonotype was seen a few times. The V gene is TRBV7-6, the J gene TRBJ2-6, with a weak D call TRBD1 (6 bases). This CDR3 comprises 18 residues. Germline V gene data show CDR1 as SGHVS and CDR2 as FNYEAQ. Trimming cost V 4 bases and J 0 bases, with 16 bases left between them. The CDR3, as DNA: TGTGCCAGCAGCTACCGACAGGTAGTTCCCTCTGGGGCCAACGTCCTGACTTTC. Its protein is CASSYRQVVPSGANVLTF.

This clonotype was seen a handful of times. This chain joins TRBV27 and TRBJ2-7; 9 bases map to TRBD2. Germline values: CDR1 MNHEY, CDR2 SMNVEV (reference sequence). The CDR3 spans 14 residues. Trimming removed 5 bases from V and 2 bases from J; junction bases left unmatched: 4. CDR3 residues: CASSTAGGPYEQYF. The DNA of the CDR3 is TGTGCCAGCAGTACAGCGGGAGGCCCCTACGAGCAGTACTTC.